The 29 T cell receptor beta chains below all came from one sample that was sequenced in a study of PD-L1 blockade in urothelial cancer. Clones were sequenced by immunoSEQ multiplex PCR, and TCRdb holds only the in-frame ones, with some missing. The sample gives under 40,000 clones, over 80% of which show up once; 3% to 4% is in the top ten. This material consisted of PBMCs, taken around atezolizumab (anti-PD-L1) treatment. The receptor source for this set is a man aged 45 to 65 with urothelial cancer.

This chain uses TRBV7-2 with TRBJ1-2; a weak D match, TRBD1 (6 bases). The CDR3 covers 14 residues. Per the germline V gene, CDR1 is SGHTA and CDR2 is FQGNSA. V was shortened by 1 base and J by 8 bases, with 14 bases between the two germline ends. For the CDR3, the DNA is TGTGCCAGCAGCTTAGTTTCAACAGGGCTCGGCTACACCTTC. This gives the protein CASSLVSTGLGYTF. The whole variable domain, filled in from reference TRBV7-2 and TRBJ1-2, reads GAGVSQSPSNKVTEKGKDVELRCDPISGHTALYWYRQSLGQGLEFLIYFQGNSAPDKSGLPSDRFSAERTGGSVSTLTIQRTQQEDSAVYLCASSLVSTGLGYTFGSGTRLTVV.

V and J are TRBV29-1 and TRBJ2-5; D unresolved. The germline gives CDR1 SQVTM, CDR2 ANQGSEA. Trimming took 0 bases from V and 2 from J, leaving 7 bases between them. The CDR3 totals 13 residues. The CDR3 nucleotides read TGCAGCGTTGAAGAACTATATCAAGAGACCCAGTACTTC. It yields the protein CSVEELYQETQYF.

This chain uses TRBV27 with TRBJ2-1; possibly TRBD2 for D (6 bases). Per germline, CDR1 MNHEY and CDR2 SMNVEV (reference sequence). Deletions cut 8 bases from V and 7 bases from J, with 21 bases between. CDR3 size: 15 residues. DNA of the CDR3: TGTGCCAGCCGGTCCCCTCCGACGGGGGAGAATGAGCAGTTCTTC. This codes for CASRSPPTGENEQFF.

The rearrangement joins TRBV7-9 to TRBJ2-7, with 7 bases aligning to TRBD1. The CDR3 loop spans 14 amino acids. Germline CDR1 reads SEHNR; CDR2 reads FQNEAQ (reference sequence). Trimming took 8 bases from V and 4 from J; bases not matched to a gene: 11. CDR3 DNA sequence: TGTGCCAGCGAGGGCAGGGACAGTGGATACGAGCAGTACTTC. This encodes CASEGRDSGYEQYF.

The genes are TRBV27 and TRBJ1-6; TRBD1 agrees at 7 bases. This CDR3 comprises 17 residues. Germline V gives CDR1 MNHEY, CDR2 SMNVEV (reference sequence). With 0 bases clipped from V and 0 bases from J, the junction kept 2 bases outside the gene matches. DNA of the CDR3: TGTGCCAGCAGTTTATCGACAGGGAGCTCCTATAATTCACCCCTCCACTTT. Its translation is CASSLSTGSSYNSPLHF.

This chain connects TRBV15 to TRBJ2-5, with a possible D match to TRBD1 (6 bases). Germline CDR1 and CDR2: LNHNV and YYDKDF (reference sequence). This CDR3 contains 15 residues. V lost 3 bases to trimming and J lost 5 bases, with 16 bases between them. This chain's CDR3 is CATSSPGVLRETQYF. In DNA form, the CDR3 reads TGTGCCACCAGCAGTCCAGGGGTGCTAAGGGAGACCCAGTACTTC.

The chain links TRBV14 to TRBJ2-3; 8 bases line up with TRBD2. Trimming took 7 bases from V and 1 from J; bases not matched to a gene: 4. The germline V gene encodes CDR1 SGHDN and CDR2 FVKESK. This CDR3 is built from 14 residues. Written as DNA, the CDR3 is TGTGCCAGCACCATGACTAGCGGCACAGATACGCAGTATTTT. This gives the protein CASTMTSGTDTQYF.

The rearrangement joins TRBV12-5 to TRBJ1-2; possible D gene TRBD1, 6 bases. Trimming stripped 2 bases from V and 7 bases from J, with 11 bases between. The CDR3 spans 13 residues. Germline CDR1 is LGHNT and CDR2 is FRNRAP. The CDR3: CASGLLGAAGYTF. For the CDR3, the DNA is TGTGCTAGTGGTTTGTTGGGGGCCGCTGGCTACACCTTC.

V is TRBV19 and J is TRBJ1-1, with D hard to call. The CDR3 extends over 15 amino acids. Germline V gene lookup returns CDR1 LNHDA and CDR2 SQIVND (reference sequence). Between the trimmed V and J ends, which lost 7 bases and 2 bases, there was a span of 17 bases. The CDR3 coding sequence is TGTGCCAGTATCCGTCGGGAGGGTACCAACACTGAAGCTTTCTTT. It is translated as CASIRREGTNTEAFF.

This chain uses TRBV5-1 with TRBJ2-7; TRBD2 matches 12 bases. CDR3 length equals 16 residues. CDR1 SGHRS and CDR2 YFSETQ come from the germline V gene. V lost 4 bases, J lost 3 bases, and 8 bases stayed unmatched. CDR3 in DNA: TGCGCCAGCAGCCGGGACCCACTAGCGGGGGGCTACGAGCAGTACTTC. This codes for CASSRDPLAGGYEQYF. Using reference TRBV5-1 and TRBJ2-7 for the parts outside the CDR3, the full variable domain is KAGVTQTPRYLIKTRGQQVTLSCSPISGHRSVSWYQQTPGQGLQFLFEYFSETQRNKGNFPGRFSGRQFSNSRSEMNVSTLELGDSALYLCASSRDPLAGGYEQYFGPGTRLTVT.

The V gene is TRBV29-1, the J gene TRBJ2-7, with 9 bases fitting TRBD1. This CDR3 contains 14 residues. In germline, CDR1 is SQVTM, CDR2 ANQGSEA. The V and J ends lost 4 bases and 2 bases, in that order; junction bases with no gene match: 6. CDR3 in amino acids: CSVVGDRVPYEQYF. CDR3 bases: TGCAGCGTTGTTGGGGACAGGGTTCCCTACGAGCAGTACTTC.

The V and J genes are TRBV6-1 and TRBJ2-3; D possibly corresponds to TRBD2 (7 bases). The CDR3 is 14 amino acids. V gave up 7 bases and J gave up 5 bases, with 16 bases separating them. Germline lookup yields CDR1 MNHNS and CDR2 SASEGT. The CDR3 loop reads CASMVGGARDTQYF. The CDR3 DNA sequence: TGTGCCAGCATGGTTGGGGGGGCGAGAGATACGCAGTATTTT.

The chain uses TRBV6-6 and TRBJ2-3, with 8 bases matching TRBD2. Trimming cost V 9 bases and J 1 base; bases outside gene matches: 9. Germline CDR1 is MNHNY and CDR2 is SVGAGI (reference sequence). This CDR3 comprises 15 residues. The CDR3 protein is CASYASGGGTDTQYF. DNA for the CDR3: TGTGCCAGTTACGCCAGCGGGGGCGGCACAGATACGCAGTATTTT.

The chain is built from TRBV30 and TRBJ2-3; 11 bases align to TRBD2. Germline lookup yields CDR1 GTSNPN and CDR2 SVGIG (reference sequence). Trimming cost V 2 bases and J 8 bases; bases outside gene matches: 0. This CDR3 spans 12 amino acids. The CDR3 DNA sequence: TGTGCCTGGAGTCTAGCGGGAGGTACGCAGTATTTT. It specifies CAWSLAGGTQYF.

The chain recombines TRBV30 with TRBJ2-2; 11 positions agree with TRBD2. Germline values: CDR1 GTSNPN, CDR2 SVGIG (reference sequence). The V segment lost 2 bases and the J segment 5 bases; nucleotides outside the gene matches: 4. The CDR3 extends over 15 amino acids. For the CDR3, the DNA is TGTGCCTGGAGTTTAGCGGGAGGGAAAACCGGGGAGCTGTTTTTT. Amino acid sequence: CAWSLAGGKTGELFF.

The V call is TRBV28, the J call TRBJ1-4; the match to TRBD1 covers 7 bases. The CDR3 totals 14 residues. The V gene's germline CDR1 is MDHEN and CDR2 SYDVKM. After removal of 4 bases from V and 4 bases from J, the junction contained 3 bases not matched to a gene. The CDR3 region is CASSWDRVNEKLFF. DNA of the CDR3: TGTGCCAGCAGTTGGGACAGAGTTAATGAAAAACTGTTTTTT.

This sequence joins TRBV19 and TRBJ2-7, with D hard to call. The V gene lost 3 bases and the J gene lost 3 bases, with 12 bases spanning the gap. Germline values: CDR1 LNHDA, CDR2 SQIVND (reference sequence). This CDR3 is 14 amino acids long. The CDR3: CASSINPGGYEQYF. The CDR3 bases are TGTGCCAGTAGTATTAATCCCGGCGGCTACGAGCAGTACTTC.

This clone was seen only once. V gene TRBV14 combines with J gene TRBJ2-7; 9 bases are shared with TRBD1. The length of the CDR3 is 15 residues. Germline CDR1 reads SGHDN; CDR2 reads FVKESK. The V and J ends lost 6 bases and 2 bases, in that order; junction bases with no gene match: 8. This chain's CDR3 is CASSRAGTGPYEQYF. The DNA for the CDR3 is TGTGCCAGCAGTCGTGCCGGGACAGGGCCCTACGAGCAGTACTTC.

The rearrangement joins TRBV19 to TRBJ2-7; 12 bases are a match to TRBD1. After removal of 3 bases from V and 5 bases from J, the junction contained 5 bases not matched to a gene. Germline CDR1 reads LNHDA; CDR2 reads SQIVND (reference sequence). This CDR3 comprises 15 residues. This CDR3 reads CASSIGTGGFNEQYF. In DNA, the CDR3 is TGTGCCAGTAGTATCGGGACAGGGGGCTTCAACGAGCAGTACTTC.

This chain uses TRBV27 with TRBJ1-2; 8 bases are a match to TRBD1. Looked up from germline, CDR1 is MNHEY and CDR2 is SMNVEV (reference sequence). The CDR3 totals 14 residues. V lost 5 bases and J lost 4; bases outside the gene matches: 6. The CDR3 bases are TGTGCCAGCAGTAGAGGACAGGGTCCCTATGGCTACACCTTC. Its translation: CASSRGQGPYGYTF.

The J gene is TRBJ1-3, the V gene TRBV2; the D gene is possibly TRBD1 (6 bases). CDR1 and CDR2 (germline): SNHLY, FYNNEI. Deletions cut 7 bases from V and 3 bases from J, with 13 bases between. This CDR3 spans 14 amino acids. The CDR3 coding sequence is TGTGCCAGCACTGGGGACACCTATGGAAACACCATATATTTT. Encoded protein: CASTGDTYGNTIYF.

DNA of the CDR3: TGTGCCAGAAGCCCTCGGACTAGCGGGGGCAATGAGCAGTTCTTC. This codes for CARSPRTSGGNEQFF. The gene calls are TRBV7-5 and TRBJ2-1; the D call TRBD2 from the table was never checked on the DNA. TRBV7-5 represents a pseudogene. The CDR3 runs to 15 residues.

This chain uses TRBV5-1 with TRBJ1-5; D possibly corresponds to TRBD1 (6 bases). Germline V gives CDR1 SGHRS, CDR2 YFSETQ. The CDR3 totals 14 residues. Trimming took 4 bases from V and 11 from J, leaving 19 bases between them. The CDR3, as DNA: TGCGCCAGCAGCCCCGGGACACAGACCGGGGCCCAGCATTTT. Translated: CASSPGTQTGAQHF. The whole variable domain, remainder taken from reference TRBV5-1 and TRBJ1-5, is KAGVTQTPRYLIKTRGQQVTLSCSPISGHRSVSWYQQTPGQGLQFLFEYFSETQRNKGNFPGRFSGRQFSNSRSEMNVSTLELGDSALYLCASSPGTQTGAQHFGDGTRLSIL.

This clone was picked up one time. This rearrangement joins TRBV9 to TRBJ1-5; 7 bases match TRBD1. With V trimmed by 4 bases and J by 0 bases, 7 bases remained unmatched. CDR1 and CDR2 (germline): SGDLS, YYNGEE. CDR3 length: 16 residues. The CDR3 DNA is TGTGCCAGCAGCCCTACAGGGGCGAATAGCAATCAGCCCCAGCATTTT. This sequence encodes CASSPTGANSNQPQHF.

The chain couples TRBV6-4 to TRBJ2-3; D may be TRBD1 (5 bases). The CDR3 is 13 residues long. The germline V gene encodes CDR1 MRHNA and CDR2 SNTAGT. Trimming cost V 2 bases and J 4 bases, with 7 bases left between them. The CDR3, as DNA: TGTGCCAGCAGTGACGGGGCTCCAGATACGCAGTATTTT. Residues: CASSDGAPDTQYF.

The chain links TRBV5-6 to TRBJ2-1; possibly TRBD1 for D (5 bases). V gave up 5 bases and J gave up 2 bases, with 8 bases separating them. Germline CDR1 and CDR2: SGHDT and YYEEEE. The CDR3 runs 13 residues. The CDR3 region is CASSETAYNEQFF. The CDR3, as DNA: TGTGCCAGCAGTGAGACAGCCTACAATGAGCAGTTCTTC.

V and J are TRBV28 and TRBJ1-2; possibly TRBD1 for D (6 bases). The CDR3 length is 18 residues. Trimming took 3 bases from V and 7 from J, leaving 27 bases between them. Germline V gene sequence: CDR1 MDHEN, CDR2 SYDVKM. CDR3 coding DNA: TGTGCCAGCAGTTTTATTATGAGCCCTATACAGGGATCGGGTGGCTACACCTTC. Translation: CASSFIMSPIQGSGGYTF.

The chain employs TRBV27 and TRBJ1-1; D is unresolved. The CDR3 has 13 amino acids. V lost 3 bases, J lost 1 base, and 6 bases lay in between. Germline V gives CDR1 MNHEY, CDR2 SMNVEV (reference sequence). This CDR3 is CASSFRENTEAFF. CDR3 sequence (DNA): TGTGCCAGCAGTTTTAGAGAGAACACTGAAGCTTTCTTT.

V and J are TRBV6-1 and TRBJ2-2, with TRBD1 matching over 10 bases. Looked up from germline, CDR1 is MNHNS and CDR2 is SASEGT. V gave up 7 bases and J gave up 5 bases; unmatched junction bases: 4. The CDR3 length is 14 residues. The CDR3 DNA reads TGTGCCAGCAACCAGGACAGGGGGACCGGGGAGCTGTTTTTT. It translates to CASNQDRGTGELFF.